A selection of T cell receptor beta chains follows, all from one sample in a study of blood T cell repertoires in COVID-19. Measured with immunoSEQ multiplex PCR; TCRdb has only the in-frame clones, and not every one. The sample lists roughly 190,000 clones, 65% to 85% occurring once. Sequencing was done on a sample of peripheral blood. The receptor source for this set is a man between 50 and 59 years old with active or convalescent COVID-19. Each CDR3 is given without its conserved first and last residue.

TRBJ2-7 TRBV29-1 SVEGGTSGSLYEQY
TRBJ1-1 TRBV24-1 ATSDPQGGRTEAF
TRBJ1-1 TRBV12-1 ASSFGAPEAF
TRBJ2-5 TRBV7-6 ASSLDFFRLVVQETQY
TRBJ2-7 TRBV19 ASSRAGRGIYEQY
TRBJ1-1 TRBV24-1 ATSGEAEAF
TRBJ2-5 TRBV11-3 ASSLGEGPGETQY
TRBJ2-1 TRBV7-9 ASSLPSGSGNEQF
TRBJ2-3 TRBV5-4 ASSWRQGASGDTQY
TRBJ1-2 TRBV19 ASSSQTVNYGYT
TRBJ2-1 TRBV19 ASSVRTSNNEQF
TRBJ2-7 TRBV7-2 ASSLDGDDYEQY
TRBJ2-7 TRBV19 ASSIGTGSVQY
TRBJ2-6 TRBV18 ASSPVLGTSGSGANVLT
TRBJ1-4 TRBV7-9 ASSLGQSNEKLF
TRBJ2-3 TRBV18 ASSPRTGTPDTQY
TRBJ2-2 TRBV5-1 ASSLTGNTGELF
TRBJ1-5 TRBV7-2 ASSSSGQVNQPQH